What follows are 2 T cell receptor beta chains derived from one specimen sequenced in a study of blood T cell repertoires in COVID-19. The table came from immunoSEQ multiplex PCR; TCRdb's copy has only in-frame clones and leaves some out. The profile shows roughly 160,000 clones, roughly 85% of them singletons. The sequenced material came from peripheral blood. The origin of the receptors is a woman aged 45-60 years with COVID-19, enrolled during active disease.

The chain uses TRBV5-5 and TRBJ2-2; maybe TRBD1 (5 bases). In germline, CDR1 is SGHKS, CDR2 YYEKEE (reference sequence). CDR3 size: 15 residues. The ends were cut back, 0 bases at V and 4 bases at J, with 10 bases in the middle. The CDR3 region has the DNA TGTGCCAGCAGCTTGGGGCAGGGTGGCACCGGGGAGCTGTTTTTT. This encodes CASSLGQGGTGELFF.

CDR3 region: CASSLSLRGDTQYF. The CDR3 DNA sequence: TGCGCCAGCAGCTTGTCTCTTAGGGGGGATACGCAGTATTTT. The V and J genes are TRBV5-1 and TRBJ2-3, with D perhaps TRBD1 (6 bases). V was cut by 1 base and J by 6 bases, with 12 bases left in between. The germline CDR1 and CDR2 sequences are SGHRS and YFSETQ. The CDR3 is 14 residues long.